The 30 T cell receptor beta chains reported below all come from one sample, sequenced in a study of blood T cell repertoires in COVID-19. Sequencing was performed with immunoSEQ multiplex PCR; in TCRdb, only in-frame clones are kept and a portion is missing. The sample has about 60,000 clones, roughly 88% seen once. The source material was peripheral blood. The receptors here all came from a human donor in a cohort sampled during active COVID-19.

The chain couples TRBV28 to TRBJ1-3; D is ambiguous. This CDR3 has 14 amino acids. Deletions cut 4 bases from V and 4 bases from J, with 11 bases between. CDR1 and CDR2 (germline): MDHEN, SYDVKM. The CDR3 sequence is CASSSSPTGNTIYF. The CDR3 DNA is TGTGCCAGCAGTTCCTCCCCGACAGGAAACACCATATATTTT.

This rearrangement joins TRBV4-3 to TRBJ2-5; TRBD2 might be the D (5 bases). The V end lost 0 bases, the J end lost 1 base, and 12 bases lay between the germline ends. Germline V lookup: CDR1 LGHNA, CDR2 YSLEER. This CDR3 has 16 residues. CDR3 residues: CASSQDWVRGQETQYF. As DNA, the CDR3 is TGCGCCAGCAGCCAAGATTGGGTTCGGGGCCAAGAGACCCAGTACTTC.

V and J are TRBV5-1 and TRBJ1-3, with no clear D. The CDR3 loop spans 15 amino acids. Germline CDR1 SGHRS, CDR2 YFSETQ. Trimming shortened V by 4 bases and J by 5 bases, and 16 bases separated the two germline ends. CDR3 sequence reads: CASSGRSSGRNTIYF. In nucleotides, the CDR3 is TGCGCCAGCAGCGGGCGGAGTTCCGGGAGAAACACCATATATTTT. The whole variable domain, filled in from reference TRBV5-1 and TRBJ1-3, reads KAGVTQTPRYLIKTRGQQVTLSCSPISGHRSVSWYQQTPGQGLQFLFEYFSETQRNKGNFPGRFSGRQFSNSRSEMNVSTLELGDSALYLCASSGRSSGRNTIYFGEGSWLTVV.

The chain has TRBV5-6 and TRBJ2-3; TRBD1 matches 9 bases. The V gene end was trimmed by 4 bases and the J gene end by 0 bases; junction bases not matched to a gene: 6. The germline V gene has CDR1 SGHDT and CDR2 YYEEEE. The CDR3 is 16 residues long. The CDR3 spells CASSTGTGLSTDTQYF. CDR3 bases: TGTGCCAGCAGCACGGGGACAGGGCTCAGCACAGATACGCAGTATTTT. Using reference TRBV5-6 and TRBJ2-3 for the parts outside the CDR3, the full variable domain is DAGVTQSPTHLIKTRGQQVTLRCSPKSGHDTVSWYQQALGQGPQFIFQYYEEEERQRGNFPDRFSGHQFPNYSSELNVNALLLGDSALYLCASSTGTGLSTDTQYFGPGTRLTVL.

V usage is TRBV9 and J usage is TRBJ1-4, with TRBD1 as a possible D gene (6 bases). The CDR3 loop spans 15 amino acids. The germline V gene has CDR1 SGDLS and CDR2 YYNGEE. Trimming shortened V by 1 base and J by 5 bases, and 12 bases separated the two germline ends. The CDR3 DNA reads TGTGCCAGCAGCGTAAGAGGGGGAGGGAATGAAAAACTGTTTTTT. Protein: CASSVRGGGNEKLFF. The complete variable domain, with remaining parts taken from reference TRBV9 and TRBJ1-4, reads DSGVTQTPKHLITATGQRVTLRCSPRSGDLSVYWYQQSLDQGLQFLIQYYNGEERAKGNILERFSAQQFPDLHSELNLSSLELGDSALYFCASSVRGGGNEKLFFGSGTQLSVL.

This chain connects TRBV10-2 to TRBJ1-2; 7 nucleotides line up with TRBD1. With V trimmed by 10 bases and J by 2 bases, 10 bases remained unmatched. This CDR3 is 14 amino acids long. CDR1 is WSHSY and CDR2 is SAAADI in the germline V gene. DNA of the CDR3: TGCGCCATAAGACAGGGTGGCCAGAACTATGGCTACACCTTC. Translating it yields CAIRQGGQNYGYTF.

The V gene is TRBV5-6, the J gene TRBJ1-2; 7 bases align to TRBD1. Germline trimming cut 4 bases from V and 5 bases from J; bases unmatched to any gene: 14. From germline, CDR1 is SGHDT and CDR2 YYEEEE. This CDR3 is 16 amino acids long. The CDR3 nucleotides are TGTGCCAGCAGCGGGAAGGGACAGATCAGATTTTATGGCTACACCTTC. Translated: CASSGKGQIRFYGYTF.

The chain is built from TRBV7-2 and TRBJ2-3; TRBD1 is a possible D gene (5 bases). V was trimmed by 8 bases and J by 1 base, leaving 19 bases between them. Germline V gives CDR1 SGHTA, CDR2 FQGNSA. The CDR3 is 16 residues long. The CDR3 DNA is TGTGCCAGCCGGATGGGGCAGGGTGCCGGCACAGATACGCAGTATTTT. This gives the protein CASRMGQGAGTDTQYF.

The rearrangement uses TRBV6-6 and TRBJ1-1; 8 positions agree with TRBD1. This CDR3 has 15 amino acids. V trimming: 8 bases; J trimming: 2 bases; junction bases outside the gene matches: 10. Germline values: CDR1 MNHNY, CDR2 SVGAGI (reference sequence). This chain's CDR3 is CASRRQGRKNTEAFF. CDR3 in DNA: TGTGCCAGCCGGCGACAGGGGAGGAAAAACACTGAAGCTTTCTTT.

V usage is TRBV11-3 and J usage is TRBJ1-1; D is unresolved. V gave up 8 bases and J gave up 0 bases, with 10 bases separating them. The CDR3 loop spans 13 amino acids. Germline V gene data show CDR1 as SGHNT and CDR2 as YENEEA. CDR3 in DNA: TGTGCCAGCTCTTCAGGCTTGAACACTGAAGCTTTCTTT. Amino acids: CASSSGLNTEAFF.

CDR3 residues: CSVWTATEAFF. The CDR3 nucleotides read TGCAGCGTTTGGACAGCCACTGAAGCTTTCTTT. The chain combines TRBV29-1 with TRBJ1-1; TRBD1 is a possible D gene (6 bases). V was clipped by 5 bases and J by 4 bases, with 8 bases between them. The CDR3 contains 11 residues. Germline V gene lookup returns CDR1 SQVTM and CDR2 ANQGSEA. The full variable domain, in which reference TRBV29-1 and TRBJ1-1 provide the parts outside the CDR3, is SAVISQKPSRDICQRGTSLTIQCQVDSQVTMMFWYRQQPGQSLTLIATANQGSEATYESGFVIDKFPISRPNLTFSTLTVSNMSPEDSSIYLCSVWTATEAFFGQGTRLTVV.

The chain recombines TRBV28 with TRBJ1-2; 9 bases agree with TRBD1. Per the germline V gene, CDR1 is MDHEN and CDR2 is SYDVKM. The J segment lost 3 bases and the V segment lost 4 bases, leaving 0 bases of the junction unmatched. CDR3 length: 13 residues. CDR3 sequence reads: CASSWDRDYGYTF. CDR3 nucleotides: TGTGCCAGCAGTTGGGACAGGGACTATGGCTACACCTTC.

V usage is TRBV11-3 and J usage is TRBJ2-6; 12 nucleotides agree with TRBD2. With V trimmed by 5 bases and J by 1 base, 6 bases remained unmatched. This CDR3 has 18 residues. Germline-derived CDR1 and CDR2 are SGHNT and YENEEA. The CDR3 region has the DNA TGTGCCAGCAGCCCCGGACTAGCGGGAACATCTGGGGCCAACGTCCTGACTTTC. It specifies CASSPGLAGTSGANVLTF.

In this sample, this clone turned up once. The chain is built from TRBV25-1 and TRBJ2-5, with 8 nucleotides matching TRBD1. Germline lookup yields CDR1 MGHDK and CDR2 SYGVNS. V lost 4 bases and J lost 1; bases outside the gene matches: 8. The CDR3 sequence is 16 residues long. The CDR3 loop reads CASSAPRQGSQETQYF. The CDR3 nucleotides read TGTGCCAGCAGTGCCCCAAGACAGGGGAGCCAAGAGACCCAGTACTTC.

The DNA for the CDR3 is TGCGCCAGCAGCCTCGTCCCGGGACTATCATACGTAGAGCAGTACTTC. Protein: CASSLVPGLSYVEQYF. The genes are TRBV5-1 and TRBJ2-7; TRBD2 matches at 7 bases. Per the germline V gene, CDR1 is SGHRS and CDR2 is YFSETQ. This CDR3 is built from 16 residues. V gave up 4 bases and J gave up 7 bases; unmatched junction bases: 17.

This rearrangement joins TRBV19 to TRBJ2-6; 7 bases agree with TRBD1. Trimming took 6 bases from V and 0 from J; bases not matched to a gene: 8. Germline V lookup: CDR1 LNHDA, CDR2 SQIVND (reference sequence). The CDR3 is made up of 17 amino acids. The CDR3 DNA reads TGTGCCAGTAGCTTCGGGAAGGGGGCCTCTGGGGCCAACGTCCTGACTTTC. It is translated as CASSFGKGASGANVLTF.

The chain uses TRBV27 and TRBJ2-7; perhaps TRBD2 as D (5 bases). V dropped 6 bases and J dropped 7 bases, with 19 bases sitting between them. From germline, CDR1 is MNHEY and CDR2 SMNVEV (reference sequence). The CDR3 contains 14 residues. The CDR3 sequence: CASSGGWSSGEQYF. In DNA form, the CDR3 reads TGTGCCAGCAGCGGCGGTTGGAGTTCGGGGGAGCAGTACTTC.

The chain combines TRBV27 with TRBJ2-2; maybe TRBD2 (5 bases). Deletions cut 6 bases from V and 4 bases from J, with 12 bases between. The germline V gene encodes CDR1 MNHEY and CDR2 SMNVEV (reference sequence). The length of the CDR3 is 14 residues. CDR3 DNA sequence: TGTGCCAGCAGCCCTAGCTTGAGCACCGGGGAGCTGTTTTTT. As protein: CASSPSLSTGELFF.

The CDR3 is CASSLAGTGWDEQFF. CDR3 coding DNA: TGTGCCAGCAGCTTAGCGGGGACAGGGTGGGATGAGCAGTTCTTC. V is TRBV5-4 and J is TRBJ2-1, with 9 bases matching TRBD1. V was pared by 2 bases and J by 8 bases, with 8 bases of the junction left unmatched. Germline CDR1 SGHNT, CDR2 YYREEE (reference sequence). The CDR3 sequence is 15 residues long. Combining the CDR3 with reference TRBV5-4 and TRBJ2-1 gives the whole variable domain ETGVTQSPTHLIKTRGQQVTLRCSSQSGHNTVSWYQQALGQGPQFIFQYYREEENGRGNFPPRFSGLQFPNYSSELNVNALELDDSALYLCASSLAGTGWDEQFFGPGTRLTVL.

The chain carries TRBV4-1 and TRBJ2-1; tentatively, D is TRBD2 (5 bases). There are 13 residues in the CDR3. V lost 4 bases and J 9 bases, leaving 13 bases between the germline ends. The germline V gene has CDR1 MGHRA and CDR2 YSYEKL. CDR3 region: CASSLTGLSEQFF. The CDR3 DNA follows: TGCGCCAGCAGCCTGACTGGACTTAGTGAGCAGTTCTTC.

This chain links TRBV7-9 with TRBJ2-3; 8 positions agree with TRBD1. V lost 4 bases and J lost 2; bases outside the gene matches: 5. Germline lookup yields CDR1 SEHNR and CDR2 FQNEAQ (reference sequence). The CDR3 sequence is 15 residues long. CDR3 amino acids: CASSYGQGNTDTQYF. The CDR3 DNA reads TGTGCCAGCAGCTACGGACAGGGCAACACAGATACGCAGTATTTT.

The rearrangement joins TRBV18 to TRBJ2-7, with 9 positions matching TRBD1. The CDR3 has 14 residues. Germline trimming cut 2 bases from V and 4 bases from J; bases unmatched to any gene: 3. Germline CDR1 reads KGHSH; CDR2 reads LQKENI. Written as DNA, the CDR3 is TGTGCCAGCTCACCAGACAGGGGGGCTTACGAGCAGTACTTC. As protein: CASSPDRGAYEQYF.

This sequence joins TRBV5-4 and TRBJ2-3, with TRBD2 matching 7 bases. This CDR3 region has 15 residues. CDR1 is SGHNT and CDR2 is YYREEE in the germline V gene (reference sequence). The junction had 2 bases not matched to a gene; V was cut back by 0 bases and J by 1 base. Here the CDR3 reads CASSLALAGTDTQYF. CDR3 coding DNA: TGTGCCAGCAGCTTGGCGCTAGCGGGCACAGATACGCAGTATTTT.

The chain joins TRBV29-1 to TRBJ1-6, with unresolved D. The germline gives CDR1 SQVTM, CDR2 ANQGSEA. CDR3 length: 17 residues. The V end lost 3 bases, the J end lost 0 bases, and 15 bases lay between the germline ends. In nucleotides, the CDR3 is TGCAGCGTTGAGGCAGGTTTCCAGAGCTCCTATAATTCACCCCTCCACTTT. Its protein product is CSVEAGFQSSYNSPLHF. The full variable domain, its missing parts supplied by reference TRBV29-1 and TRBJ1-6, is SAVISQKPSRDICQRGTSLTIQCQVDSQVTMMFWYRQQPGQSLTLIATANQGSEATYESGFVIDKFPISRPNLTFSTLTVSNMSPEDSSIYLCSVEAGFQSSYNSPLHFGNGTRLTVT.

The chain uses TRBV10-3 and TRBJ2-7, with 9 bases matching TRBD1. The junction had 11 bases not matched to a gene; V was cut back by 9 bases and J by 5 bases. Germline CDR1 reads ENHRY; CDR2 reads SYGVKD. There are 14 residues in the CDR3. Written as DNA, the CDR3 is TGTGCCATAAACCCCGGACAGGGGAATCACGAGCAGTACTTC. It codes for CAINPGQGNHEQYF.

The chain links TRBV5-4 to TRBJ2-1, with 10 bases aligning to TRBD2. The CDR3 spans 15 residues. V shed 4 bases, J shed 5 bases, and the junction held 6 bases outside the gene matches. Germline V gene sequence: CDR1 SGHNT, CDR2 YYREEE (reference sequence). CDR3 bases: TGTGCCAGCAGCCACGGACTAGCGGCAGACAATGAGCAGTTCTTC. It translates to CASSHGLAADNEQFF. Combining the CDR3 with reference TRBV5-4 and TRBJ2-1 gives the whole variable domain ETGVTQSPTHLIKTRGQQVTLRCSSQSGHNTVSWYQQALGQGPQFIFQYYREEENGRGNFPPRFSGLQFPNYSSELNVNALELDDSALYLCASSHGLAADNEQFFGPGTRLTVL.

The chain links TRBV11-2 to TRBJ2-6, with 11 bases matching TRBD1. J gave up 4 bases and V 8 bases, and 7 bases lay outside the gene matches. CDR3 length: 16 amino acids. The germline gives CDR1 SGHAT, CDR2 FQNNGV. CDR3 DNA: TGTGCCAGCGGGGACAGGGGGATGAAGGGGGCCAACGTCCTGACTTTC. Amino acid sequence: CASGDRGMKGANVLTF.

The gene calls are TRBV5-1 and TRBJ2-5; D remains unclear. V was trimmed by 1 base and J by 1 base, leaving 14 bases between them. CDR3 length: 16 amino acids. Germline V gene sequence: CDR1 SGHRS, CDR2 YFSETQ. The CDR3 loop reads CASSLHRRMAQETQYF. The CDR3 DNA is TGCGCCAGCAGCTTGCATCGCAGAATGGCCCAAGAGACCCAGTACTTC.

The gene calls are TRBV6-5 and TRBJ2-7, with 10 bases identical to TRBD1. In germline, CDR1 is MNHEY, CDR2 SVGAGI. CDR3 length: 14 amino acids. V trimming: 8 bases; J trimming: 6 bases; junction bases outside the gene matches: 10. The CDR3 coding sequence is TGTGCCAGCCTTAAGCCGGGGACAGGGGCCGAGCAGTACTTC. Its protein product is CASLKPGTGAEQYF.

The rearrangement uses TRBV2 and TRBJ2-7; D uncertain. The CDR3 spans 15 residues. CDR1 and CDR2 from the germline V gene are SNHLY and FYNNEI. V was shortened by 1 base and J by 6 bases, with 16 bases between the two germline ends. As DNA, the CDR3 is TGTGCCAGCAGTGAAGGTCTTTCATACTCAGGCGAGCAGTACTTC. The encoded protein is CASSEGLSYSGEQYF.